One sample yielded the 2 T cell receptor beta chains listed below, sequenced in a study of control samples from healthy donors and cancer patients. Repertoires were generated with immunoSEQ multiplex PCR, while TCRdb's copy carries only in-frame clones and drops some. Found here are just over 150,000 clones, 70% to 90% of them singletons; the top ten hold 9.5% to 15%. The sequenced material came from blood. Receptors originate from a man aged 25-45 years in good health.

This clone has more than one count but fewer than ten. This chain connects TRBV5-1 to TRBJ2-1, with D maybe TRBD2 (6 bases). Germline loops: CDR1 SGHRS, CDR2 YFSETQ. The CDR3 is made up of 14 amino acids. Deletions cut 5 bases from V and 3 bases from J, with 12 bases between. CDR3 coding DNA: TGCGCCAGCAGTACGGGACTCATCTACAATGAGCAGTTCTTC. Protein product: CASSTGLIYNEQFF.

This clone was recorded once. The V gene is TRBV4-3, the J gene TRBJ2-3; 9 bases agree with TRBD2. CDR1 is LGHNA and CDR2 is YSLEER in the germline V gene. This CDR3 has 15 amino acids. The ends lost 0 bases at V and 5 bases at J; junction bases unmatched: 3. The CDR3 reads CASSQDLAGRDTQYF. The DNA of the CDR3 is TGCGCCAGCAGCCAAGATCTAGCGGGACGAGATACGCAGTATTTT.